This TCR beta chain was identified in a study of cytomegalovirus exposure and HLA in healthy donors. The CDR3 length is 14 residues. V was pared by 5 bases and J by 3 bases, with 14 bases between. Per germline, CDR1 MGHDK and CDR2 SYGVNS. With respect to this clone: Its antigen remains unidentified.

PCR involved 60 Vbeta and 13 Jbeta primers. The method was immunoSEQ multiplex PCR; TCRdb's version includes in-frame clones alone and lacks a portion of them. Of about 110,000 clones listed, more than 75% are singletons. Study conclusions and caveats: Reports described diagnosis of cytomegalovirus status by the classifier as highly specific and sensitive. Presence/absence comparisons presumed near-even sequencing depth among donors.

This clonotype originated in a man aged 30-40 years in good health and CMV-seropositive. Material: PBMCs. This chain uses TRBV25-1 with TRBJ2-7; perhaps TRBD2 as D (5 bases). Here the CDR3 DNA reads TGTGCCAGCAGTCCGGCGGGCCCAAACTACGAGCAGTACTTC. This gives the protein CASSPAGPNYEQYF.